This TCR beta chain stems from a study of CD4 T cells in relation to SARS-CoV-2 and coronaviruses. Study at large: Shared crossreactive spike epitopes were mapped to their HLA restriction.

V was trimmed by 6 bases and J by 4 bases, leaving 9 bases between them. CDR3 length equals 12 residues. Germline V lookup: CDR1 MDHEN, CDR2 SYDVKM. This clone was seen more than once but under ten times. Its antigen remains unidentified. Broader study findings: Each donor contributed either pre-pandemic or post-infection samples, not both.

CEF-cultured naive and memory CD4+ T cell DNA got survey-level sequencing. Some clones are missing from TCRdb's copy, which holds only in-frame ones; the method was immunoSEQ multiplex PCR. Here the sample spans approximately 36,000 clones, roughly 83% being singletons. This chain uses TRBV28 with TRBJ1-2; D is uncertain. The TCR comes from an adult with COVID-19. Sequenced sample: naive CD4+ T cells from PBMCs, cultured in vitro. Subset described: naive CD4+ T cells isolated by negative enrichment. CDR3 amino acids: CASSVAGYGYTF. In nucleotides, the CDR3 is TGTGCCAGCAGCGTCGCCGGCTATGGCTACACCTTC.